This T cell receptor (beta chain) was sequenced for a study of CD8+ T cells in alopecia areata. The CDR3 extends over 13 amino acids. Germline CDR1 and CDR2: LNHDA and SQIVND (reference sequence). Between the trimmed V and J ends, which lost 5 bases and 6 bases, there was a span of 14 bases. Sequencing relied on a cDNA template that was reverse transcribed from extracted RNA. Profiled with immunoSEQ multiplex PCR; TCRdb holds only in-frame clones, not every one. The sample carries about 160,000 clones, about 90% recorded once. The TCR sequence derives from a human donor with alopecia areata. The chain has TRBV19 and TRBJ2-7; D may be TRBD2 (5 bases). Sequences were derived from CD8+ T cells sorted from blood, sampled at week 0. The CDR3 bases are TGTGCCAGTAGTTTTGGGGAGCTCGCCGAGCAGTACTTC. Translation: CASSFGELAEQYF.